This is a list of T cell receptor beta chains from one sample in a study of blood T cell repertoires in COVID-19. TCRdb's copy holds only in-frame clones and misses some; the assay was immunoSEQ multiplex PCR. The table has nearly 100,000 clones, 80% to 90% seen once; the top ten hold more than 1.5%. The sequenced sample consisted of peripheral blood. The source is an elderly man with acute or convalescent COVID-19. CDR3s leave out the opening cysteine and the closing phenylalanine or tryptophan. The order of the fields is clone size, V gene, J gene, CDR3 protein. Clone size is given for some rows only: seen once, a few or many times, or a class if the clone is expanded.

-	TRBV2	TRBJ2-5	ARGQVQEETQY
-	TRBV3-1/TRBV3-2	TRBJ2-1	ASSPGPRTSGNYNEQF
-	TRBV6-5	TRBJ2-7	ASSYLEGGAPYEQY
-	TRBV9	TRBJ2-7	ASSVFPEQGPYEQY
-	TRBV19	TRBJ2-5	ASSMGAGQETQY
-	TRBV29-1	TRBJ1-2	SVVGTDGYT
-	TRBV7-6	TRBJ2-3	ASSIRDRGADTQY
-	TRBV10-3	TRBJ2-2	ATREQGNTGELF
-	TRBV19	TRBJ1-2	ASSVDRVQGYT
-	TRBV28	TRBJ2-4	ASKPGQGRVKNIQY
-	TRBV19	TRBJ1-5	ASSPSQGAMGQPQH
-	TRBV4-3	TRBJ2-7	ASSQARGSYEQY
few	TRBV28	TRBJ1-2	ASRDPTGGGSGYT
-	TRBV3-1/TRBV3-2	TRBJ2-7	ASSQGRGFYEQY
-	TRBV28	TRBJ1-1	ASRRQGLRTEAF
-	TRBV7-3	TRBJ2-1	ASRGGRGNEQF
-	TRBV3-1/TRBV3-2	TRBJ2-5	ASSRLPGQGQTQY
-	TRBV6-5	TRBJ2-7	ASSPGGQQY
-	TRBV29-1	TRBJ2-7	SVDNAREGKQY
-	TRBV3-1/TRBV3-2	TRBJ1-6	ASSRGVGSPLH
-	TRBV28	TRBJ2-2	ASSSPGGSGSGELF
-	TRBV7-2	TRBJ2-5	ASSGQGRETQY
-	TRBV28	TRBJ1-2	ASSFPGTGGYGYT
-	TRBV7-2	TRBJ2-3	ASSLVDSPTQY
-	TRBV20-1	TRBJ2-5	SATVETQY
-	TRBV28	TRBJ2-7	ASSLASSSGRYHEQY
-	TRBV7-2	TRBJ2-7	ASSLVAMGLAGGWEQY
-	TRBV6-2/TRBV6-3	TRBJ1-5	ASSYAGRGSNQPQH